The next 14 T cell receptor beta chains were all read from a single sample in a study of early T cells in non-severe SARS-CoV-2 infection. In TCRdb, the 5' RACE reads were re-called with MiXCR into one record per CDR3 protein. Of approximately 23,000 distinct CDR3 sequences in the sample, about 4% were seen once. The sample consisted of whole blood. The receptors were gathered from an adult who was a healthcare worker with PCR-confirmed SARS-CoV-2 infection or an uninfected control (not recorded which).

This clonotype was detected ten times or more. The gene calls are TRBV28 and TRBJ1-5; D possibly corresponds to TRBD1 (5 bases). Germline V gives CDR1 MDHEN, CDR2 SYDVKM. The CDR3 spans 15 residues. V lost 2 bases and J lost 3, with 11 bases in between. DNA of the CDR3: TGTGCCAGCAGTTTACTCCGGGACCTCAATCAGCCCCAGCATTTT. This codes for CASSLLRDLNQPQHF. Supplemented by reference TRBV28 and TRBJ1-5, the full variable domain reads DVKVTQSSRYLVKRTGEKVFLECVQDMDHENMFWYRQDPGLGLRLIYFSYDVKMKEKGDIPEGYSVSREKKERFSLILESASTNQTSMYLCASSLLRDLNQPQHFGDGTRLSIL.

In this sample, this clonotype turned up many times. This chain uses TRBV5-6 with TRBJ2-3, with D perhaps TRBD2 (7 bases). This CDR3 region has 16 residues. Germline V gene sequence: CDR1 SGHDT, CDR2 YYEEEE. Between the trimmed V and J ends, which lost 5 bases and 0 bases, there was a span of 16 bases. The DNA of the CDR3 is TGTGCCAGCAGACTTTTGGGGGGGCCTAGCACAGATACGCAGTATTTT. It translates to CASRLLGGPSTDTQYF.

This clonotype was seen many times. The chain joins TRBV20-1 to TRBJ1-5; 7 bases match TRBD1. CDR1 DFQATT and CDR2 SNEGSKA come from the germline V gene (reference sequence). This CDR3 is 12 amino acids long. V gave up 6 bases and J gave up 6 bases; unmatched junction bases: 5. In DNA, the CDR3 is TGCAGTGCAGAAACAGGGGTTCAGCCCCAGCATTTT. Translated: CSAETGVQPQHF.

There are a few counts of this clonotype. This sequence joins TRBV7-2 and TRBJ2-5, with D possibly being TRBD2 (5 bases). Deletions cut 0 bases from V and 5 bases from J, with 13 bases between. CDR1 and CDR2 (germline): SGHTA, FQGNSA. CDR3 length: 15 residues. CDR3: CASSLASASRETQYF. Written as DNA, the CDR3 is TGTGCCAGCAGCTTAGCTAGCGCTAGCAGGGAGACCCAGTACTTC.

This clonotype was recorded at least ten times. This chain's CDR3 is CASSQETGKRGGWWNEQFF. The CDR3, as DNA: TGTGCCAGCAGCCAAGAGACAGGGAAACGGGGTGGGTGGTGGAATGAGCAGTTCTTC. This sequence joins TRBV3-1 and TRBJ2-1, with 7 bases fitting TRBD1. V lost 0 bases, J lost 7 bases, and 18 bases stayed unmatched. The CDR3 runs 19 residues. The germline gives CDR1 LGHDT, CDR2 YNNKEL (reference sequence).

This clonotype was recorded at least ten times. The chain combines TRBV11-2 with TRBJ2-2; D might be TRBD2 (6 bases). CDR1 and CDR2 (germline): SGHAT, FQNNGV. Trimming removed 7 bases at V and 3 bases at J, with 9 bases between. This CDR3 spans 13 amino acids. The CDR3 reads CASKGGYTGELFF. Written as DNA, the CDR3 is TGTGCCAGCAAGGGAGGTTACACCGGGGAGCTGTTTTTT. Full variable domain (missing parts from reference TRBV11-2 and TRBJ2-2): EAGVAQSPRYKIIEKRQSVAFWCNPISGHATLYWYQQILGQGPKLLIQFQNNGVVDDSQLPKDRFSAERLKGVDSTLKIQPAKLEDSAVYLCASKGGYTGELFFGEGSRLTVL.

This clonotype was seen many times. This sequence joins TRBV4-3 and TRBJ2-6; D is unresolved. CDR1 and CDR2 (germline): LGHNA, YSLEER. This CDR3 is built from 17 residues. The V end was cut by 1 base, the J end by 3 bases, with 13 bases between. The CDR3 spells CASSQGPGVYGANVLTF. DNA of the CDR3: TGCGCCAGCAGCCAAGGCCCAGGCGTCTATGGGGCCAACGTCCTGACTTTC.

This clonotype was detected many times. The rearrangement links TRBV27 to TRBJ1-4, with a weak D call TRBD1 (6 bases). V was trimmed by 6 bases and J by 0 bases, leaving 14 bases between them. CDR1 is MNHEY and CDR2 is SMNVEV in the germline V gene (reference sequence). The CDR3 spans 16 residues. The CDR3, as DNA: TGTGCCAGCAGACCAACAGGGTCGGCAACTAATGAAAAACTGTTTTTT. Amino acid sequence: CASRPTGSATNEKLFF.

This clonotype was detected many times. This chain joins TRBV29-1 and TRBJ2-5; 8 bases map to TRBD1. Germline CDR1 reads SQVTM; CDR2 reads ANQGSEA. The CDR3 sequence is 12 residues long. Losses at the gene ends were 6 bases for V and 5 bases for J; bases not matched to a gene: 5. CDR3 protein: CSVSGQGETQYF. CDR3 nucleotides: TGCAGCGTGTCCGGACAGGGCGAGACCCAGTACTTC. The entire variable domain, with the rest obtained from reference TRBV29-1 and TRBJ2-5, is as follows: SAVISQKPSRDICQRGTSLTIQCQVDSQVTMMFWYRQQPGQSLTLIATANQGSEATYESGFVIDKFPISRPNLTFSTLTVSNMSPEDSSIYLCSVSGQGETQYFGPGTRLLVL.

Many counts were recorded for this clonotype. This chain joins TRBV29-1 and TRBJ1-1; TRBD1 matches 9 bases. The length of the CDR3 is 14 residues. The germline CDR1 and CDR2 sequences are SQVTM and ANQGSEA. J was trimmed by 4 bases and V by 3 bases; bases with no gene match: 6. The CDR3 here is CSVELTGGSTEAFF. The CDR3 DNA reads as TGCAGCGTTGAGTTGACAGGGGGAAGCACTGAAGCTTTCTTT.

This clonotype was detected only a few times. The V gene is TRBV5-6, the J gene TRBJ2-3; TRBD2 might be the D (6 bases). The CDR3 sequence is 15 residues long. Trimming removed 4 bases at V and 4 bases at J, with 16 bases between. Per the germline V gene, CDR1 is SGHDT and CDR2 is YYEEEE. In DNA form, the CDR3 reads TGTGCCAGCAGCCAGCGGGTCTCGCGAGCAGATACGCAGTATTTT. Its translation is CASSQRVSRADTQYF. The full variable domain, rest sourced from reference TRBV5-6 and TRBJ2-3, is DAGVTQSPTHLIKTRGQQVTLRCSPKSGHDTVSWYQQALGQGPQFIFQYYEEEERQRGNFPDRFSGHQFPNYSSELNVNALLLGDSALYLCASSQRVSRADTQYFGPGTRLTVL.

This clonotype appeared many times. The V gene is TRBV15, the J gene TRBJ2-7; D call uncertain. Germline CDR1 reads LNHNV; CDR2 reads YYDKDF (reference sequence). The ends were cut back, 6 bases at V and 6 bases at J, with 24 bases in the middle. The CDR3 is made up of 16 amino acids. The CDR3: CATSFEIGIFSGEQYF. The CDR3 DNA sequence: TGTGCCACCAGTTTCGAGATAGGGATTTTTTCCGGCGAGCAGTACTTC.

The table lists this clonotype with a few counts. The chain links TRBV4-2 to TRBJ1-1, with D uncertain. Looked up from germline, CDR1 is LGHNA and CDR2 is YNFKEQ. The ends were cut back, 5 bases at V and 3 bases at J, with 13 bases in the middle. The length of the CDR3 is 14 residues. CDR3 region: CASSREGWDTEAFF. The CDR3 nucleotides read TGTGCCAGCAGCAGAGAGGGATGGGACACTGAAGCTTTCTTT.

This clonotype was seen repeatedly, ten times or more. The genes are TRBV19 and TRBJ2-1; the match to TRBD2 covers 7 bases. The CDR3 is 16 residues long. With V trimmed by 5 bases and J by 0 bases, 7 bases remained unmatched. Germline V lookup: CDR1 LNHDA, CDR2 SQIVND (reference sequence). The DNA of the CDR3 is TGTGCCAGTAGTCCAGTAGCGGGCCACTCCTACAATGAGCAGTTCTTC. Translation: CASSPVAGHSYNEQFF. Drawing the rest from reference TRBV19 and TRBJ2-1, the complete variable domain is DGGITQSPKYLFRKEGQNVTLSCEQNLNHDAMYWYRQDPGQGLRLIYYSQIVNDFQKGDIAEGYSVSREKKESFPLTVTSAQKNPTAFYLCASSPVAGHSYNEQFFGPGTRLTVL.